This T cell receptor (beta chain) is drawn from a study of shared clonotypes between healthy human individuals. Study summary: Each donor's CD4 naive and CD4 memory cells filled three plates apiece, CD8 naive two, and CD8 memory one.

This clone appeared a single time. Its cognate antigen is unknown. About 33,000 T cell genomes (roughly 220 ng DNA) went into each sorted-subset replicate. The repertoire was sequenced with immunoSEQ multiplex PCR; TCRdb's copy has only in-frame clones and lacks some. This sample carries approximately 350,000 clones, 74% of them seen once, and the ten largest clones take approximately 10%. With 0 bases clipped from V and 10 bases from J, the junction kept 12 bases outside the gene matches. The germline CDR1 and CDR2 sequences are SGHRS and YFSETQ. The CDR3 is made up of 16 amino acids. Study results and limitations: Clonotype sharing among donors was expected to depend on sequencing depth. Memory subsets generally showed lower estimated richness than naive subsets.

This receptor was identified in a man aged 30 to 45 in good health. The chain couples TRBV5-1 to TRBJ2-1, with 8 bases lining up with TRBD2. Sequencing was carried out using memory CD4+ T cells sorted from blood. Stated subset: CD45RA-negative fraction. The CDR3 region has the DNA TGCGCCAGCAGCTTGGCCGTGGGTAGCGGGAACGGGGAGCAGTTCTTC. It is translated as CASSLAVGSGNGEQFF. The complete variable domain, with remaining parts taken from reference TRBV5-1 and TRBJ2-1, reads KAGVTQTPRYLIKTRGQQVTLSCSPISGHRSVSWYQQTPGQGLQFLFEYFSETQRNKGNFPGRFSGRQFSNSRSEMNVSTLELGDSALYLCASSLAVGSGNGEQFFGPGTRLTVL.